The 27 T cell receptor beta chains below come from one sample, sequenced in a study of T cell responses to AZD1222 COVID-19 vaccine. Only in-frame clones appear in the TCRdb table, and some are missing; sequencing was by immunoSEQ multiplex PCR. Of about 190,000 clones in the sample, around 92% were seen once. This sample comprised peripheral blood, obtained on day 0 of AZD1222 vaccination. The receptor set was obtained from an adult in good health.

The rearrangement uses TRBV15 and TRBJ2-5; 7 bases are a match to TRBD2. Germline lookup yields CDR1 LNHNV and CDR2 YYDKDF (reference sequence). After removal of 3 bases from V and 2 bases from J, the junction contained 9 bases not matched to a gene. There are 16 residues in the CDR3. CDR3 region: CATSRGLGGIQETQYF. For the CDR3, the DNA is TGTGCCACCAGCAGGGGTCTGGGGGGGATTCAAGAGACCCAGTACTTC.

The chain is built from TRBV6-5 and TRBJ1-2; the D gene is possibly TRBD1 (5 bases). CDR1 MNHEY and CDR2 SVGAGI come from the germline V gene. This CDR3 is built from 14 residues. The germline V and J ends were trimmed by 0 bases and 8 bases, with 13 bases remaining between them. Here the CDR3 DNA reads TGTGCCAGCAGTTACTCGAGTCAGGGACTCGGCTACACCTTC. Encoded protein: CASSYSSQGLGYTF.

V and J are TRBV1 and TRBJ1-1. TRBV1 is assigned pseudogene status. The CDR3 extends over 18 amino acids. This CDR3 reads CTSSHQNSPGGKNTEAFF. DNA of the CDR3: TGCACCAGCAGCCACCAGAACTCGCCTGGGGGGAAGAACACTGAAGCTTTCTTT.

V and J are TRBV13 and TRBJ1-1; possibly TRBD1 for D (5 bases). CDR1 PRHDT and CDR2 FYEKMQ come from the germline V gene (reference sequence). The CDR3 length is 15 residues. The V and J ends lost 3 bases and 0 bases respectively, with 11 bases between them. CDR3 nucleotide sequence: TGTGCCAGCAGCTTCGGGGGACGGTTGAACACTGAAGCTTTCTTT. Its translation: CASSFGGRLNTEAFF.

This clone appeared a single time. The chain recombines TRBV2 with TRBJ1-5; tentatively, D is TRBD1 (6 bases). V was trimmed by 3 bases and J by 7 bases, leaving 13 bases between them. The CDR3 totals 14 residues. Germline V gene lookup returns CDR1 SNHLY and CDR2 FYNNEI. In nucleotides, the CDR3 is TGTGCCAGCAGTGATAATACAGGGAGGCAGCCCCAGCATTTT. Its protein is CASSDNTGRQPQHF.

V and J are TRBV6-5 and TRBJ2-5; D gene ambiguous. This CDR3 contains 14 residues. Trimming removed 5 bases from V and 3 bases from J, with 13 bases in between. The germline gives CDR1 MNHEY, CDR2 SVGAGI. For the CDR3, the DNA is TGTGCCAGCAGTCCCCTGGGGTTAGAAGAGACCCAGTACTTC. It translates to CASSPLGLEETQYF.

The rearrangement joins TRBV3-1 (or the pseudogene TRBV3-2) to TRBJ2-3; the D gene is possibly TRBD2 (5 bases). The CDR3 length is 14 residues. Germline-derived CDR1 and CDR2 are LGHDT and YNNKEL (reference sequence). V was pared by 2 bases and J by 5 bases, with 11 bases between. This CDR3 reads CASSQIAGEDTQYF. The CDR3 nucleotides read TGTGCCAGCAGCCAAATAGCCGGGGAAGATACGCAGTATTTT.

V usage is TRBV7-9 and J usage is TRBJ1-5, with 9 nucleotides matching TRBD1. The CDR3 runs to 15 residues. The germline gives CDR1 SEHNR, CDR2 FQNEAQ (reference sequence). Trimming took 5 bases from V and 3 from J; bases not matched to a gene: 5. Here the CDR3 DNA reads TGTGCCAGCAGCGCGGGACAGGGAAACAATCAGCCCCAGCATTTT. It is translated as CASSAGQGNNQPQHF.

The gene calls are TRBV5-1 and TRBJ1-2, with D uncertain. The germline CDR1 and CDR2 sequences are SGHRS and YFSETQ. The CDR3 contains 16 residues. The V and J ends lost 0 bases and 1 base respectively, with 13 bases between them. CDR3 residues: CASSLAGRAFNYGYTF. CDR3 in DNA: TGCGCCAGCAGCTTGGCTGGACGGGCCTTTAACTATGGCTACACCTTC.

This chain joins TRBV10-3 and TRBJ1-6; 8 bases align to TRBD1. This CDR3 has 14 amino acids. Germline V gene sequence: CDR1 ENHRY, CDR2 SYGVKD. With V trimmed by 3 bases and J by 7 bases, 2 bases remained unmatched. Here the CDR3 reads CAISEGTGNSPLHF. The CDR3 nucleotides read TGTGCCATCAGTGAAGGGACAGGCAATTCACCCCTCCACTTT.

The chain employs TRBV25-1 and TRBJ2-2; 9 bases are a match to TRBD1. CDR3 size: 13 residues. Trimming at V came to 6 bases and at J to 5 bases, leaving 1 base not matched to a gene. Germline CDR1 and CDR2: MGHDK and SYGVNS. CDR3 in DNA: TGTGCCAGCAGGGGGACAGGGACCGGGGAGCTGTTTTTT. It encodes CASRGTGTGELFF. The full variable domain, its missing parts supplied by reference TRBV25-1 and TRBJ2-2, is EADIYQTPRYLVIGTGKKITLECSQTMGHDKMYWYQQDPGMELHLIHYSYGVNSTEKGDLSSESTVSRIRTEHFPLTLESARPSHTSQYLCASRGTGTGELFFGEGSRLTVL.

The rearrangement uses TRBV24-1 and TRBJ1-1, with D unresolved. Germline V gene lookup returns CDR1 KGHDR and CDR2 SFDVKD. Deletions cut 6 bases from V and 6 bases from J, with 10 bases between. The CDR3 length is 12 residues. CDR3 DNA: TGTGCCACCAGTCAACCTGGGGCTGAAGCTTTCTTT. It yields the protein CATSQPGAEAFF.

The chain is built from TRBV19 and TRBJ1-2; D unresolved. V was trimmed by 7 bases and J by 5 bases, leaving 14 bases between them. CDR1 and CDR2 from the germline V gene are LNHDA and SQIVND (reference sequence). This CDR3 comprises 13 residues. The CDR3 sequence is CASTETGRYGYTF. As DNA, the CDR3 is TGTGCCAGTACCGAGACGGGAAGGTATGGCTACACCTTC.

The rearrangement joins TRBV9 to TRBJ2-1, with D possibly being TRBD1 or TRBD2 (6 bases each). CDR3 length: 16 amino acids. Germline CDR1 and CDR2: SGDLS and YYNGEE. The germline V and J ends were trimmed by 4 bases and 0 bases, with 14 bases remaining between them. The CDR3 loop is CASSSLGGGSYNEQFF. The CDR3 DNA reads TGTGCCAGCAGCTCGCTAGGAGGGGGCTCCTACAATGAGCAGTTCTTC.

This chain connects TRBV5-8 to TRBJ2-7, with 11 bases identical to TRBD1. After removal of 4 bases from V and 7 bases from J, the junction contained 10 bases not matched to a gene. Germline CDR1 reads SGHTS; CDR2 reads YDEGEE. There are 15 residues in the CDR3. The CDR3 here is CASSPRTGGVLEQYF. The CDR3 DNA reads TGTGCCAGCAGCCCAAGGACAGGGGGCGTCTTGGAGCAGTACTTC.

The CDR3 DNA sequence: TGCGCCAGCAGCTCCTTACAGGGAAACTATGGCTACACCTTC. Its translation is CASSSLQGNYGYTF. V is TRBV5-1 and J is TRBJ1-2, with a possible D match to TRBD1 (6 bases). V was shortened by 3 bases and J by 2 bases, with 11 bases between the two germline ends. From germline, CDR1 is SGHRS and CDR2 YFSETQ. The CDR3 contains 14 residues.

This clone was counted a single time. CDR3 loop: CASSRMEGQGFNQPQHF. The CDR3 DNA reads TGTGCCAGCTCCAGAATGGAGGGACAGGGTTTCAATCAGCCCCAGCATTTT. The V and J genes are TRBV13 and TRBJ1-5; 9 nucleotides align to TRBD1. The CDR3 length is 17 residues. The V gene's germline CDR1 is PRHDT and CDR2 FYEKMQ (reference sequence). With V trimmed by 8 bases and J by 3 bases, 14 bases remained unmatched.

V usage is TRBV2 and J usage is TRBJ2-2, with TRBD1 as a possible D gene (5 bases). The ends were cut back, 4 bases at V and 1 base at J, with 7 bases in the middle. Germline V lookup: CDR1 SNHLY, CDR2 FYNNEI. CDR3 length equals 14 residues. This chain's CDR3 is CASSGQMNTGELFF. In nucleotides, the CDR3 is TGTGCCAGCAGTGGACAGATGAACACCGGGGAGCTGTTTTTT.

In nucleotides, the CDR3 is TGTGCAAGTCGCTTCTCTAGGGCCTACGAGCAGTACTTC. Translated, it gives CASRFSRAYEQYF. This chain connects TRBV12-2 to TRBJ2-7. TRBV12-2 is given as a pseudogene. The CDR3 covers 13 residues.

J is TRBJ2-2 and V is TRBV7-6, with 9 bases matching TRBD1. The CDR3 loop spans 13 amino acids. Germline lookup yields CDR1 SGHVS and CDR2 FNYEAQ. Unmatched junction bases numbered 1, after V lost 6 bases and J lost 5 bases. CDR3 region: CASRGTGTGELFF. In DNA form, the CDR3 reads TGTGCCAGCAGAGGGACAGGGACCGGGGAGCTGTTTTTT. The full variable domain, completed using reference TRBV7-6 and TRBJ2-2, is GAGVSQSPRYKVTKRGQDVALRCDPISGHVSLYWYRQALGQGPEFLTYFNYEAQQDKSGLPNDRFSAERPEGSISTLTIQRTEQRDSAMYRCASRGTGTGELFFGEGSRLTVL.

This clone was observed a single time. The J gene is TRBJ2-2, the V gene TRBV7-7; 12 bases map to TRBD1. The CDR3 consists of 16 residues. CDR1 and CDR2 (germline): SSHAT, FNYEAQ (reference sequence). The trim removed 3 bases at V and 6 bases at J, leaving 5 bases unmatched. CDR3: CASSLGTGGASGELFF. The CDR3 DNA reads as TGTGCCAGCAGCTTGGGGACAGGGGGCGCCTCCGGGGAGCTGTTTTTT.

The CDR3 here is CASTSDSYRAPSYNEQFF. The CDR3 nucleotides are TGCGCCAGCACGTCGGATTCTTACAGGGCCCCCTCCTACAATGAGCAGTTCTTC. V gene TRBV5-1 combines with J gene TRBJ2-1, with D perhaps matching TRBD1 (6 bases). This CDR3 is 18 amino acids long. Trimming shortened V by 6 bases and J by 0 bases, and 22 bases separated the two germline ends. Germline CDR1 reads SGHRS; CDR2 reads YFSETQ. Together with reference TRBV5-1 and TRBJ2-1, the CDR3 gives the full variable domain: KAGVTQTPRYLIKTRGQQVTLSCSPISGHRSVSWYQQTPGQGLQFLFEYFSETQRNKGNFPGRFSGRQFSNSRSEMNVSTLELGDSALYLCASTSDSYRAPSYNEQFFGPGTRLTVL.

With regard to this clone: Relative to the germline gene, one junction end is altered; a read error may explain this. V and J are TRBV5-1 and TRBJ1-5; D unclear. Germline assignment: CDR1 SGHRS and CDR2 YFSETQ. This CDR3 is 14 amino acids long. DNA for the CDR3: TGCGCCAGCAGCTTGACGGGTAGCAGTCAGCCCCAGCATTTT. Its protein product is CASSLTGSSQPQHF. The variable domain in full, completed from reference TRBV5-1 and TRBJ1-5, reads KAGVTQTPRYLIKTRGQQVTLSCSPISGHRSVSWYQQTPGQGLQFLFEYFSETQRNKGNFPGRFSGRQFSNSRSEMNVSTLELGDSALYLCASSLTGSSQPQHFGDGTRLSIL.

The chain couples TRBV28 to TRBJ1-1; D remains unclear. The CDR3 is 16 amino acids. Per germline, CDR1 MDHEN and CDR2 SYDVKM. V lost 10 bases and J 4 bases, leaving 25 bases between the germline ends. CDR3 region: CATSPSKVGLRTEAFF. The CDR3 DNA sequence: TGTGCCACCTCACCTTCTAAAGTAGGACTCCGCACTGAAGCTTTCTTT.

This chain joins TRBV6-4 and TRBJ2-3; the D gene could be TRBD1 or TRBD2 (6 bases each). Germline V gives CDR1 MRHNA, CDR2 SNTAGT. The CDR3 has 14 amino acids. The V gene lost 3 bases and the J gene lost 6 bases, with 13 bases spanning the gap. The CDR3 region is CASSESGGRDTQYF. The CDR3 DNA reads TGTGCCAGCAGTGAGTCCGGGGGCAGGGATACGCAGTATTTT.

V and J are TRBV3-1 (or the pseudogene TRBV3-2) and TRBJ2-5; 9 bases are a match to TRBD2. V lost 5 bases, J lost 5 bases, and 6 bases stayed unmatched. Germline V CDR1 and CDR2: LGHDT, YNNKEL (reference sequence). The length of the CDR3 is 14 residues. The CDR3, as DNA: TGTGCCAGCAGCGGGCTAGCGGGGAGGGAGACCCAGTACTTC. This codes for CASSGLAGRETQYF.

This chain connects TRBV18 to TRBJ2-5; D is tentatively TRBD1 or TRBD2 (5 bases each). CDR1 and CDR2 from the germline V gene are KGHSH and LQKENI. Trimming removed 3 bases from V and 5 bases from J, with 16 bases in between. The length of the CDR3 is 15 residues. CDR3 in amino acids: CASSPQRDGLETQYF. The CDR3 DNA reads as TGTGCCAGCTCACCCCAACGGGACGGGCTCGAGACCCAGTACTTC.